This T cell receptor beta chain appears in the sequencing data of a study of response to subunit inactivated influenza vaccine. Findings and caveats of the study: The authors suggested that few new T cells are recruited per seasonal influenza vaccination.

Germline V gene data show CDR1 as SGHVS and CDR2 as FQNEAQ. The V end lost 3 bases, the J end lost 0 bases, and 9 bases lay between the germline ends. CDR3 length: 15 amino acids. Via MiXCR, TCRdb re-called the RT-PCR reads, giving one row per CDR3 protein. The sample lists more than 200,000 distinct CDR3 sequences; over 9% were seen once. About this clonotype: Its target is unknown.

V usage is TRBV7-8 and J usage is TRBJ2-1; tentative D call: TRBD1 (6 bases). The sample in question was non-naive T cells sorted from PBMCs, obtained 14 to 15 days before vaccination. The receptor comes from a man aged 50 to 59 who received an inactivated influenza vaccine. The CDR3 DNA is TGTGCCAGCAGCTTGGGACACAGCTCCTACAATGAGCAGTTCTTC. Translation: CASSLGHSSYNEQFF.